The present entry profiles one TCR beta chain with its context. Its antigen is undetermined. These data belong to a study of T cell repertoires in cytomegalovirus infection. Findings and limits, study-wide: HLA-C-restricted CMV clonotypes gave the most frequent clonotype in two of eight donors.

V dropped 4 bases and J dropped 2 bases, with 20 bases sitting between them. Germline V CDR1 and CDR2: SGDLS, YYNGEE. The CDR3 is made up of 17 amino acids. TCRdb independently ran MiXCR on the reads; one entry per CDR3 protein. The sample yields some 500,000 distinct CDR3 sequences, roughly 43% seen once. This receptor was identified in a human donor in good health (CMV status not recorded). Some clones in this sample may be carry-over from other donors' samples. This specimen consisted of cultured PBMCs, obtained from culture after CMV antigen stimulation. The chain links TRBV9 to TRBJ2-3, with D perhaps TRBD1 or TRBD2 (5 bases each). The CDR3 region is CASSPRGTAAFTDTQYF. As DNA, the CDR3 is TGTGCCAGCAGCCCTAGAGGGACCGCGGCCTTCACAGATACGCAGTATTTT.